Below, 21 T cell receptor beta chains from the same sample are listed, as sequenced in a study of cytomegalovirus exposure and HLA in healthy donors. Primers included in the PCR were 60 Vbeta and 13 Jbeta primers. Measured with immunoSEQ multiplex PCR; TCRdb has only the in-frame clones, and not every one. The repertoire includes 90,000 to 150,000 clones, nearly 80% of them detected once, and 2.5% to 3.5% sits in the top ten. The sample consisted of PBMCs. These receptors all stem from a woman in her 30s in good health and CMV-seropositive.

This clone showed up just a few times. One base separates it from a far larger clone, so it is likely a read error. V is TRBV7-8 and J is TRBJ2-3, with TRBD1 matching over 8 bases. CDR1 is SGHVS, CDR2 FQNEAQ, per germline. The CDR3 contains 16 residues. Trimming cost V 6 bases and J 0 bases; bases outside gene matches: 8. The DNA for the CDR3 is TGTGCCAGCAGTACCGGGACAGGCGCTAGCACAGATACGCAGTATTTT. Its protein is CASSTGTGASTDTQYF.

The genes are TRBV28 and TRBJ1-6; tentative D call: TRBD1 (5 bases). V was clipped by 6 bases and J by 12 bases, with 18 bases between them. CDR1 and CDR2 (germline): MDHEN, SYDVKM. This CDR3 has 14 amino acids. The CDR3 region has the DNA TGTGCCAGCAGCCCCACGGGACTTCATGGACCCCTCCACTTT. It yields the protein CASSPTGLHGPLHF.

The rearrangement joins TRBV5-4 to TRBJ1-2; weak D call: TRBD1 (5 bases). CDR1 is SGHNT, CDR2 YYREEE, per germline (reference sequence). Between the trimmed V and J ends, which lost 2 bases and 6 bases, there was a span of 8 bases. This CDR3 is built from 12 residues. The CDR3 region is CASSLSGHGYTF. For the CDR3, the DNA is TGTGCCAGCAGCTTATCAGGGCATGGCTACACCTTC.

In this sample, this clone turned up a few times. The chain employs TRBV4-3 and TRBJ2-5; 7 bases map to TRBD2. The CDR3 covers 16 residues. With 1 base clipped from V and 5 bases from J, the junction kept 10 bases outside the gene matches. CDR1 and CDR2 (germline): LGHNA, YSLEER. The CDR3, as DNA: TGCGCCAGCAGCCAAGCTGTCGGGGGGATCGCGGAGACCCAGTACTTC. Translating it yields CASSQAVGGIAETQYF.

This chain's CDR3 is CAWGGYTEAFF. Here the CDR3 DNA reads TGTGCCTGGGGGGGGTACACTGAAGCTTTCTTT. The chain uses TRBV30 and TRBJ1-1; D is possibly TRBD1 (5 bases). V was cut by 5 bases and J by 3 bases, with 7 bases left in between. The CDR3 runs to 11 residues. Germline CDR1 GTSNPN, CDR2 SVGIG (reference sequence).

This clone was observed a handful of times. The chain couples TRBV4-3 to TRBJ1-6; 9 bases align to TRBD1. Per the germline V gene, CDR1 is LGHNA and CDR2 is YSLEER. J gave up 7 bases and V 1 base, and 2 bases lay outside the gene matches. CDR3 length: 15 residues. CDR3 sequence: CASSQGDRDNSPLHF. DNA for the CDR3: TGCGCCAGCAGCCAAGGGGACAGGGACAATTCACCCCTCCACTTT.

V and J are TRBV4-3 and TRBJ2-1; 7 positions agree with TRBD1. The V gene's germline CDR1 is LGHNA and CDR2 YSLEER. The CDR3 runs 15 residues. J was trimmed by 3 bases and V by 3 bases; bases with no gene match: 5. The CDR3 here is CASSQGTAVYNEQFF. The CDR3 nucleotides read TGCGCCAGCAGCCAGGGGACAGCCGTCTACAATGAGCAGTTCTTC.

The rearrangement joins TRBV5-1 to TRBJ1-3, with D hard to call. V was trimmed by 0 bases and J by 4 bases, leaving 11 bases between them. Germline CDR1 SGHRS, CDR2 YFSETQ. The CDR3 has 15 residues. CDR3 residues: CASSLDGVEGNTIYF. As DNA, the CDR3 is TGCGCCAGCAGCTTGGACGGGGTAGAAGGAAACACCATATATTTT.

This clone was counted a few times. The chain uses TRBV4-3 and TRBJ1-1, with D unresolved. Per the germline V gene, CDR1 is LGHNA and CDR2 is YSLEER. The ends were cut back, 0 bases at V and 4 bases at J, with 9 bases in the middle. This CDR3 region has 14 residues. The CDR3 reads CASSQDGASTEAFF. The CDR3 nucleotides read TGCGCCAGCAGCCAAGATGGAGCCTCCACTGAAGCTTTCTTT.

This clone was observed a single time. The chain is built from TRBV10-3 and TRBJ1-6, with TRBD1 matching 12 bases. CDR3 length: 14 residues. CDR1 and CDR2 (germline): ENHRY, SYGVKD. Trimming took 5 bases from V and 9 from J; bases not matched to a gene: 2. CDR3 coding DNA: TGTGCCATCAGTACGGGACAGGGGGCTTCACCCCTCCACTTT. Protein sequence: CAISTGQGASPLHF.

The chain has TRBV7-3 and TRBJ2-7, with no clear D. Trimming took 2 bases from V and 5 from J, leaving 10 bases between them. The length of the CDR3 is 13 residues. Germline-derived CDR1 and CDR2 are SGHTA and FQGTGA. The CDR3 nucleotides read TGTGCCAGCAGCTTAGGGCAGAATAACGAGCAGTACTTC. Protein sequence: CASSLGQNNEQYF.

The genes are TRBV5-1 and TRBJ2-1; 8 nucleotides line up with TRBD2. The CDR3 covers 12 residues. Germline loops: CDR1 SGHRS, CDR2 YFSETQ. After removal of 4 bases from V and 8 bases from J, the junction contained 2 bases not matched to a gene. CDR3 nucleotides: TGCGCCAGCAGCCCCGGGGGGGATGAGCAGTTCTTC. Translating it yields CASSPGGDEQFF. The full variable domain, rest sourced from reference TRBV5-1 and TRBJ2-1, is KAGVTQTPRYLIKTRGQQVTLSCSPISGHRSVSWYQQTPGQGLQFLFEYFSETQRNKGNFPGRFSGRQFSNSRSEMNVSTLELGDSALYLCASSPGGDEQFFGPGTRLTVL.

With respect to this clone: The germline gene is not matched at one end of the junction; a read error may be the cause. Distinct nucleotide sequences in the sample also encode this CDR3. The rearrangement links TRBV2 to TRBJ2-7, with D hard to call. The CDR3 length is 13 residues. Germline V lookup: CDR1 SNHLY, CDR2 FYNNEI. CDR3 nucleotides: TGTGCCAGCAGTGACCCCCGCTCCTATGAGCAGTACTTC. Translated, it gives CASSDPRSYEQYF. Together with reference TRBV2 and TRBJ2-7, the CDR3 gives the full variable domain: EPEVTQTPSHQVTQMGQEVILRCVPISNHLYFYWYRQILGQKVEFLVSFYNNEISEKSEIFDDQFSVERPDGSNFTLKIRSTKLEDSAMYFCASSDPRSYEQYFGPGTRLTVT.

The rearrangement uses TRBV5-1 and TRBJ2-5, with TRBD2 as a possible D gene (6 bases). Germline V gene sequence: CDR1 SGHRS, CDR2 YFSETQ. The CDR3 runs to 15 residues. With 4 bases removed from V and 5 bases from J, the gap between germline ends came to 18 bases. CDR3 nucleotide sequence: TGCGCCAGCAGCCCGGGGCCGGGAGCGGAGGAGACCCAGTACTTC. Its protein is CASSPGPGAEETQYF.

Written as DNA, the CDR3 is TGTGCCAGCAGTTTATTGGGGACACGGGAAGCTTTCTTT. Its protein product is CASSLLGTREAFF. The V gene is TRBV27, the J gene TRBJ1-1, with a possible D match to TRBD1 (6 bases). The CDR3 consists of 13 residues. The germline CDR1 and CDR2 sequences are MNHEY and SMNVEV (reference sequence). Trimming stripped 1 base from V and 8 bases from J, with 11 bases between.

The chain carries TRBV4-1 and TRBJ2-5, with D hard to call. Germline CDR1 and CDR2: MGHRA and YSYEKL. CDR3 size: 14 residues. The ends were cut back, 0 bases at V and 2 bases at J, with 7 bases in the middle. The DNA of the CDR3 is TGCGCCAGCAGCCAAGAGGGCTTGCAAGAGACCCAGTACTTC. It specifies CASSQEGLQETQYF.

V gene TRBV5-1 combines with J gene TRBJ2-1; TRBD2 agrees at 12 bases. With 4 bases clipped from V and 7 bases from J, the junction kept 9 bases outside the gene matches. CDR3 size: 16 residues. In germline, CDR1 is SGHRS, CDR2 YFSETQ. The chain's CDR3 is CASSALTSGGMNEQFF. As DNA, the CDR3 is TGCGCCAGCAGCGCTTTAACTAGCGGGGGGATGAATGAGCAGTTCTTC.

This clone has a handful of counts. This chain connects TRBV6-1 to TRBJ1-6; 9 bases are a match to TRBD1. Germline values: CDR1 MNHNS, CDR2 SASEGT. There are 14 residues in the CDR3. V lost 6 bases, J lost 9 bases, and 6 bases stayed unmatched. DNA for the CDR3: TGTGCCAGCAGAGAACAGGGGGCCGGTTCACCCCTCCACTTT. Translation gives CASREQGAGSPLHF.

This rearrangement joins TRBV27 to TRBJ1-6; no definite D call. CDR1 MNHEY and CDR2 SMNVEV come from the germline V gene (reference sequence). V lost 3 bases and J lost 7, with 10 bases in between. There are 14 residues in the CDR3. CDR3 loop: CASSLGLRNSPLHF. For the CDR3, the DNA is TGTGCCAGCAGTTTGGGCCTCAGGAATTCACCCCTCCACTTT.

The chain uses TRBV10-3 and TRBJ2-3; TRBD2 matches at 8 bases. V was pared by 2 bases and J by 2 bases, with 12 bases of the junction left unmatched. CDR1 is ENHRY and CDR2 is SYGVKD in the germline V gene. This CDR3 comprises 18 residues. The CDR3 DNA is TGTGCCATCAGTGAGCCGGGGGGGCGGGGGGACACCACAGATACGCAGTATTTT. Its protein is CAISEPGGRGDTTDTQYF.

A few counts support this clone. This chain joins TRBV10-3 and TRBJ1-3; 8 nucleotides align to TRBD1. V lost 6 bases, J lost 1 base, and 2 bases stayed unmatched. From germline, CDR1 is ENHRY and CDR2 SYGVKD. This CDR3 is built from 14 residues. CDR3 protein: CAIRRDRSGNTIYF. In DNA, the CDR3 is TGTGCCATCAGAAGGGACAGGTCTGGAAACACCATATATTTT.